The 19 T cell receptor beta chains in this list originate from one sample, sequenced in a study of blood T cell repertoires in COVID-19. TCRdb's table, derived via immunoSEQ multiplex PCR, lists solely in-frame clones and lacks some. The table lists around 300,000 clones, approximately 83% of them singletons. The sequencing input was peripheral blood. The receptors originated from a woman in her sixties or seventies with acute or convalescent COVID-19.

In nucleotides, the CDR3 is TGTGCCAGCTCACCCGAACAGGGGACGGGGGGCTACACCTTC. This gives the protein CASSPEQGTGGYTF. The gene calls are TRBV18 and TRBJ1-2; 7 bases are a match to TRBD1. V lost 3 bases and J lost 8; bases outside the gene matches: 9. CDR3 size: 14 residues. Germline V gene sequence: CDR1 KGHSH, CDR2 LQKENI.

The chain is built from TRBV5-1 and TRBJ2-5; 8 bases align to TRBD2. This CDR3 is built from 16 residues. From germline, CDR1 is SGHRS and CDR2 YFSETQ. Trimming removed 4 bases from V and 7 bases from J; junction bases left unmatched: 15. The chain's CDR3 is CASSPRPGTSSGTQYF. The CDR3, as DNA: TGCGCCAGCAGCCCCCGGCCCGGGACTAGTTCTGGGACCCAGTACTTC.

The CDR3 loop is CASSPRSGGAWGGELFF. CDR3 DNA: TGTGCCAGCAGCCCAAGATCGGGGGGGGCCTGGGGCGGGGAGCTGTTTTTT. V is TRBV27 and J is TRBJ2-2; TRBD2 matches 8 bases. Germline lookup yields CDR1 MNHEY and CDR2 SMNVEV (reference sequence). Losses at the gene ends were 6 bases for V and 7 bases for J; bases not matched to a gene: 16. The CDR3 is 17 amino acids.

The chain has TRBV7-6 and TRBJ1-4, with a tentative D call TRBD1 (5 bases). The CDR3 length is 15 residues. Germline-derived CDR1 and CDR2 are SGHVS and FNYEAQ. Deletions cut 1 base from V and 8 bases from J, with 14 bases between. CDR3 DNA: TGTGCCAGCAGCTTAGGTGCAGGGCGAGTGGAAAAACTGTTTTTT. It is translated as CASSLGAGRVEKLFF.

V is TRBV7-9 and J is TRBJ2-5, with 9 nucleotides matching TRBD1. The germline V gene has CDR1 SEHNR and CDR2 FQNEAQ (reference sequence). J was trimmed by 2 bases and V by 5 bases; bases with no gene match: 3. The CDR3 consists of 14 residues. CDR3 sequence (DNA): TGTGCCAGCAGCGACAGGGGGACACAAGAGACCCAGTACTTC. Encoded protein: CASSDRGTQETQYF.

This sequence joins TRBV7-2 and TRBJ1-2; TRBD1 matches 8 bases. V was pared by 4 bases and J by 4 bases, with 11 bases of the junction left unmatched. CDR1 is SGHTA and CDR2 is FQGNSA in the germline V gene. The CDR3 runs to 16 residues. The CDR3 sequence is CASSSSVGQARYGYTF. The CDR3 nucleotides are TGTGCCAGCAGCTCTTCGGTGGGACAGGCCCGCTATGGCTACACCTTC.

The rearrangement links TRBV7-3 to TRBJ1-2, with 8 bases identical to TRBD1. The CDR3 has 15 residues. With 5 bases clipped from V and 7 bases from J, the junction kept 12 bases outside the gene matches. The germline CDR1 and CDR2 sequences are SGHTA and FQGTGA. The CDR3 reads CASSPTGGRGLGYTF. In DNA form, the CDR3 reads TGTGCCAGCAGCCCCACCGGAGGCAGGGGGCTTGGCTACACCTTC.

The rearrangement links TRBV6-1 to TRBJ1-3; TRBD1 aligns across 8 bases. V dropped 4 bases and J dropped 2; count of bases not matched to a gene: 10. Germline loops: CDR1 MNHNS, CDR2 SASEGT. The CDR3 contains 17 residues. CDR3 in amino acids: CASSVQLPTGAGNTIYF. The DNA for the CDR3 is TGTGCCAGCAGTGTCCAGCTGCCGACAGGGGCTGGAAACACCATATATTTT.

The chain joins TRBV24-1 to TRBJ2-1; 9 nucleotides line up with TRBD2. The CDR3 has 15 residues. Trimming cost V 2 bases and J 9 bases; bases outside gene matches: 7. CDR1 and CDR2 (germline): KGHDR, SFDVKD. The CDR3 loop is CATSDSWGAGGEQFF. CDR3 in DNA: TGTGCCACCAGTGATTCTTGGGGAGCGGGGGGTGAGCAGTTCTTC.

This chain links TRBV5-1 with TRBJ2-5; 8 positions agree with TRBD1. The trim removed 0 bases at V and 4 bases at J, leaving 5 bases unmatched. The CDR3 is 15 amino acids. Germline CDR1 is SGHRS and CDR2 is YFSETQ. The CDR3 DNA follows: TGCGCCAGCAGCTTGGTAGGACAGGGCGGAGAGACCCAGTACTTC. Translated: CASSLVGQGGETQYF. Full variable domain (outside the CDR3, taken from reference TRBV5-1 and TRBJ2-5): KAGVTQTPRYLIKTRGQQVTLSCSPISGHRSVSWYQQTPGQGLQFLFEYFSETQRNKGNFPGRFSGRQFSNSRSEMNVSTLELGDSALYLCASSLVGQGGETQYFGPGTRLLVL.

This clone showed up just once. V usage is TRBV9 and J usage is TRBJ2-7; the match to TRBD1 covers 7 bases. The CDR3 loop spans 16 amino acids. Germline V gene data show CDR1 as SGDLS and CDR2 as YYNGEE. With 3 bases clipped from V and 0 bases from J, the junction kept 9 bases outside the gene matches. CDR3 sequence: CASSAGQDRSSYEQYF. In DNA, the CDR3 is TGTGCCAGCAGCGCGGGCCAGGACAGGAGCTCCTACGAGCAGTACTTC.

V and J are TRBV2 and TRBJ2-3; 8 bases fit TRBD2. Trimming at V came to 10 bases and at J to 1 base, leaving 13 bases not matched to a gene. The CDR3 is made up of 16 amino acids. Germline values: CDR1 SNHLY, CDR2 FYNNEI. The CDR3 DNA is TGTGCCACCGAAAGGGGACTAGGCCTGGGCACAGATACGCAGTATTTT. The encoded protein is CATERGLGLGTDTQYF.

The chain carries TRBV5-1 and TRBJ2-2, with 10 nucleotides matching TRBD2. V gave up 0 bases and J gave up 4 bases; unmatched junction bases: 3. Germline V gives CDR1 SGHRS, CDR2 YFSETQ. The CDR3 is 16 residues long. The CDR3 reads CASSLVAGGTTGELFF. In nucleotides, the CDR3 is TGCGCCAGCAGCTTGGTAGCGGGGGGCACCACCGGGGAGCTGTTTTTT.

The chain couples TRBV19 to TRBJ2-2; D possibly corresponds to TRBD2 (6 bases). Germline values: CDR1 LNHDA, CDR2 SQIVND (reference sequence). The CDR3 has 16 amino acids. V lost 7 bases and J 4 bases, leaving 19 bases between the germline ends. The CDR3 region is CASTRKLPGGTGELFF. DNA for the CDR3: TGTGCCAGTACCCGTAAGCTCCCCGGGGGCACCGGGGAGCTGTTTTTT. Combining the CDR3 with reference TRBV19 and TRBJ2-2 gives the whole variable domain DGGITQSPKYLFRKEGQNVTLSCEQNLNHDAMYWYRQDPGQGLRLIYYSQIVNDFQKGDIAEGYSVSREKKESFPLTVTSAQKNPTAFYLCASTRKLPGGTGELFFGEGSRLTVL.

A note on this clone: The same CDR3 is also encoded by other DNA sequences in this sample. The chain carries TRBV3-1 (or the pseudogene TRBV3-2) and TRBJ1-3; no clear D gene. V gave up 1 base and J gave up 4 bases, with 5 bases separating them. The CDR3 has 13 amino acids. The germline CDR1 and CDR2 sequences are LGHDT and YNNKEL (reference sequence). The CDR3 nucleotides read TGTGCCAGCAGCCAAGTCTCCGGAAACACCATATATTTT. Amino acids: CASSQVSGNTIYF.

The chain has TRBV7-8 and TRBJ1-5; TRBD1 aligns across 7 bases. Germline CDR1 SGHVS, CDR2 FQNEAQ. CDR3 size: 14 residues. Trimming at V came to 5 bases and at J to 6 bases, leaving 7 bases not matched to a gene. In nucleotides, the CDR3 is TGTGCCAGCAGCCAACTTGACAGGGCTCAGCCCCAGCATTTT. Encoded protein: CASSQLDRAQPQHF.

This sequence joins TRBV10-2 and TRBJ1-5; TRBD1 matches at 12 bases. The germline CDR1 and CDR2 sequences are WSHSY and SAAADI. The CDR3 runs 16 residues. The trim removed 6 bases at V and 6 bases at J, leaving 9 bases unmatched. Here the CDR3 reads CASRTWGQGASQPQHF. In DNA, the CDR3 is TGCGCCAGCAGGACGTGGGGACAGGGGGCTTCTCAGCCCCAGCATTTT.

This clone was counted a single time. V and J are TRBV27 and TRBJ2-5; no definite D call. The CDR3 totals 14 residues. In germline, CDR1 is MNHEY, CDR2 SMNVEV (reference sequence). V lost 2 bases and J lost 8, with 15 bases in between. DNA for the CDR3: TGTGCCAGCAGTTTAGAGGTTGCCGGCGGTACCCAGTACTTC. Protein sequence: CASSLEVAGGTQYF.

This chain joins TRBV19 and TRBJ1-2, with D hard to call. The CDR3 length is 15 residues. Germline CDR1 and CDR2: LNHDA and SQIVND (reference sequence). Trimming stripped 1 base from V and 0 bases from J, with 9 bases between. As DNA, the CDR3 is TGTGCCAGTAGTATAGGATCTCGAGCTAACTATGGCTACACCTTC. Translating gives CASSIGSRANYGYTF.